One sample yielded the 9 T cell receptor beta chains listed below, sequenced in a study of T cell responses to AZD1222 COVID-19 vaccine. The table came from immunoSEQ multiplex PCR; TCRdb's copy has only in-frame clones and leaves some out. The sample gives 150,000 or so clones, approximately 91% of which show up once; roughly 6.5% is in the top ten. Sample: peripheral blood, taken on day 0 of AZD1222 vaccination. The receptors were sampled from an adult in good health.

The V and J genes are TRBV3-1 (or the pseudogene TRBV3-2) and TRBJ2-5; 8 bases align to TRBD1. The junction had 4 bases not matched to a gene; V was cut back by 6 bases and J by 1 base. Germline V lookup: CDR1 LGHDT, CDR2 YNNKEL (reference sequence). CDR3 size: 14 residues. CDR3 sequence reads: CASRGTGGQETQYF. The CDR3 DNA reads TGTGCCAGCAGGGGGACAGGAGGCCAAGAGACCCAGTACTTC.

The chain links TRBV19 to TRBJ1-1; 7 bases match TRBD1. From germline, CDR1 is LNHDA and CDR2 SQIVND (reference sequence). The V segment lost 9 bases and the J segment 1 base; nucleotides outside the gene matches: 5. There are 13 residues in the CDR3. CDR3 sequence (DNA): TGTGCCAGCAGACAGGGACGGAACACTGAAGCTTTCTTT. Translated, it gives CASRQGRNTEAFF.

The J gene is TRBJ2-3, the V gene TRBV9; D may correspond to TRBD1 or TRBD2 (5 bases each). V lost 1 base and J 3 bases, leaving 9 bases between the germline ends. From germline, CDR1 is SGDLS and CDR2 YYNGEE. This CDR3 is built from 14 residues. DNA for the CDR3: TGTGCCAGCAGCGTATCCGGGACGACAGATACGCAGTATTTT. Protein sequence: CASSVSGTTDTQYF. The whole variable domain, remainder taken from reference TRBV9 and TRBJ2-3, is DSGVTQTPKHLITATGQRVTLRCSPRSGDLSVYWYQQSLDQGLQFLIQYYNGEERAKGNILERFSAQQFPDLHSELNLSSLELGDSALYFCASSVSGTTDTQYFGPGTRLTVL.

The genes are TRBV29-1 and TRBJ2-3, with D maybe TRBD2 (5 bases). V lost 8 bases, J lost 4 bases, and 19 bases lay in between. The CDR3 sequence is 14 residues long. Per the germline V gene, CDR1 is SQVTM and CDR2 is ANQGSEA. The CDR3 DNA sequence: TGCAGCCTCCAAGACGGTGGGAGAGCAGATACGCAGTATTTT. Residues: CSLQDGGRADTQYF.

This clone was detected only once. The chain combines TRBV2 with TRBJ1-1; D is ambiguous. Looked up from germline, CDR1 is SNHLY and CDR2 is FYNNEI. Trimming shortened V by 6 bases and J by 4 bases, and 9 bases separated the two germline ends. This CDR3 comprises 12 residues. The CDR3 DNA is TGTGCCAGCAGGCGAGCGGGCACTGAAGCTTTCTTT. This sequence encodes CASRRAGTEAFF.

The V call is TRBV10-2, the J call TRBJ1-1; D is possibly TRBD1 (5 bases). Germline CDR1 is WSHSY and CDR2 is SAAADI. V gave up 5 bases and J gave up 2 bases, with 12 bases separating them. The CDR3 length is 14 residues. The CDR3, as DNA: TGCGCCAGCAGTCCCCGGGGCGCCAACACTGAAGCTTTCTTT. Amino acids: CASSPRGANTEAFF.

The V and J genes are TRBV4-1 and TRBJ2-1; the match to TRBD1 covers 7 bases. This CDR3 has 17 amino acids. The trim removed 10 bases at V and 1 base at J, leaving 16 bases unmatched. Germline CDR1 is MGHRA and CDR2 is YSYEKL. The CDR3 is CATHGLPDRESYNEQFF. CDR3 DNA: TGCGCCACCCACGGACTTCCAGACAGGGAATCCTACAATGAGCAGTTCTTC.

The genes are TRBV11-3 and TRBJ2-3, with D tentatively TRBD1 (6 bases). Trimming took off 5 bases at V and 6 bases at J, with 12 bases between the two ends. Germline CDR1 is SGHNT and CDR2 is YENEEA. The CDR3 runs 13 residues. CDR3 sequence (DNA): TGTGCCAGCAGCAAAGTGGGGGCGGATACGCAGTATTTT. Encoded protein: CASSKVGADTQYF. The full variable domain, with the rest looked up from reference TRBV11-3 and TRBJ2-3, is EAGVVQSPRYKIIEKKQPVAFWCNPISGHNTLYWYLQNLGQGPELLIRYENEEAVDDSQLPKDRFSAERLKGVDSTLKIQPAELGDSAVYLCASSKVGADTQYFGPGTRLTVL.

The J gene is TRBJ1-6, the V gene TRBV7-9; 10 positions match TRBD1. V lost 6 bases to trimming and J lost 8 bases; unmatched junction nucleotides: 7. The CDR3 consists of 15 residues. CDR1 is SEHNR, CDR2 FQNEAQ, per germline (reference sequence). The CDR3 DNA sequence: TGTGCCAGCAGTCATCGAGGGACAGGGGATTCACCCCTCCACTTT. Translating gives CASSHRGTGDSPLHF.